This T cell receptor beta chain came from a study of sequential checkpoint blockade in melanoma. In the study overall: First-line arms were nivolumab then ipilimumab, or the reverse, randomized 1:1.

The data were produced by immunoSEQ multiplex PCR, yet TCRdb's version contains in-frame clones alone and is incomplete. In the table there are 15,000 or so clones, roughly 71% of which are singletons. Sample treatment: randomized to nivolumab then ipilimumab (arm A) or the reverse (arm B). No patient had prior DNA-damaging chemotherapy. From thawed PBMCs, live CD3+CD8+ cells negative for CD19 and CD56 were sorted. The germline V and J ends were trimmed by 4 bases and 1 base, with 7 bases remaining between them. There are 13 residues in the CDR3. From germline, CDR1 is SGHNT and CDR2 YYREEE (reference sequence).

This chain joins TRBV5-4 and TRBJ2-3; the D is unclear. Sequenced here: CD8+ T cells sorted from blood (inferred from file names), sampled from a patient given nivolumab and ipilimumab in sequence. The TCR originated in a human donor with melanoma. The CDR3 DNA reads TGTGCCAGCAGCGTAAGCGGCACAGATACGCAGTATTTT. Encoded protein: CASSVSGTDTQYF.